Each of the 17 T cell receptor beta chains below was sequenced from the same sample in a study of shared clonotypes between healthy human individuals. Assay: immunoSEQ multiplex PCR; the TCRdb copy retains only in-frame clones and omits some. The top ten hold about 1.5% of the sample, which has approximately 980,000 clones, roughly 72% seen once. Specimen: memory CD4+ T cells sorted from blood. This sample's subset: CD45RA-negative fraction. The receptors derive from a man between 18 and 35 years old in good health.

A single count supports this clone. V usage is TRBV2 and J usage is TRBJ1-3; TRBD1 agrees at 9 bases. V lost 4 bases and J lost 4; bases outside the gene matches: 14. Germline-derived CDR1 and CDR2 are SNHLY and FYNNEI. The CDR3 is made up of 18 amino acids. CDR3 protein: CASSVQPGQGMKGNTIYF. The CDR3, as DNA: TGTGCCAGCAGTGTTCAACCGGGACAGGGTATGAAAGGAAACACCATATATTTT.

The genes are TRBV7-7 and TRBJ2-1; 13 bases line up with TRBD2. From germline, CDR1 is SSHAT and CDR2 FNYEAQ (reference sequence). The CDR3 is made up of 17 amino acids. The CDR3: CATSAGLAGNTYNEQFF. The CDR3 bases are TGTGCTACTTCCGCGGGACTAGCGGGAAATACCTACAATGAGCAGTTCTTC.

The CDR3 bases are TGTGCCTGGAGCCCGGGACACTTGACAACTAATGAAAAACTGTTTTTT. Residues: CAWSPGHLTTNEKLFF. V gene TRBV30 combines with J gene TRBJ1-4; a weak D match, TRBD1 (6 bases). The CDR3 extends over 16 amino acids. Germline CDR1 is GTSNPN and CDR2 is SVGIG (reference sequence). The ends were cut back, 3 bases at V and 0 bases at J, with 14 bases in the middle.

The chain recombines TRBV28 with TRBJ2-7, with TRBD1 as a possible D gene (6 bases). CDR1 is MDHEN, CDR2 SYDVKM, per germline. This CDR3 has 15 residues. Trimming took off 6 bases at V and 3 bases at J, with 18 bases between the two ends. As DNA, the CDR3 is TGTGCCAGCAGCTTACCACCGGGACATGGCTACGAGCAGTACTTC. It encodes CASSLPPGHGYEQYF.

This chain links TRBV7-9 with TRBJ1-2, with 8 bases that match TRBD1. This CDR3 has 16 residues. The V and J ends lost 1 base and 4 bases, in that order; junction bases with no gene match: 8. Per germline, CDR1 SEHNR and CDR2 FQNEAQ (reference sequence). CDR3: CASSLGPDRVLYGYTF. CDR3 nucleotide sequence: TGTGCCAGCAGCTTAGGCCCGGACAGGGTTCTCTATGGCTACACCTTC.

The V gene is TRBV4-1, the J gene TRBJ2-2; maybe TRBD2 (5 bases). V was clipped by 4 bases and J by 2 bases, with 14 bases between them. CDR1 MGHRA and CDR2 YSYEKL come from the germline V gene. The CDR3 is 16 amino acids. CDR3 amino acids: CASSLFSGTNTGELFF. CDR3 DNA sequence: TGCGCCAGCAGCCTGTTCAGCGGAACAAACACCGGGGAGCTGTTTTTT.

The gene calls are TRBV5-5 and TRBJ1-2; D perhaps matches TRBD1 (5 bases). The CDR3 covers 11 residues. V was shortened by 5 bases and J by 5 bases, with 7 bases between the two germline ends. In germline, CDR1 is SGHKS, CDR2 YYEKEE (reference sequence). CDR3 nucleotide sequence: TGTGCCAGCAGTCCAGGGTATGGCTACACCTTC. The encoded protein is CASSPGYGYTF. Using reference TRBV5-5 and TRBJ1-2 for the parts outside the CDR3, the full variable domain is DAGVTQSPTHLIKTRGQQVTLRCSPISGHKSVSWYQQVLGQGPQFIFQYYEKEERGRGNFPDRFSARQFPNYSSELNVNALLLGDSALYLCASSPGYGYTFGSGTRLTVV.

The gene calls are TRBV5-1 and TRBJ2-5, with a tentative D call TRBD1 (6 bases). The CDR3 spans 14 residues. Trimming cost V 1 base and J 3 bases, with 10 bases left between them. Germline CDR1 is SGHRS and CDR2 is YFSETQ. The CDR3 nucleotides read TGCGCCAGCAGCTTGCAGGGGCAAAAAGAGACCCAGTACTTC. This translates into CASSLQGQKETQYF.

Details on this clone: The junction departs from the called germline gene at one end, perhaps through a read error. The chain carries TRBV19 and TRBJ1-2; D unclear. The CDR3 length is 15 residues. In germline, CDR1 is LNHDA, CDR2 SQIVND (reference sequence). This CDR3 reads CAGSVDGAREYGYTF. The CDR3 coding sequence is TGTGCCGGTAGCGTCGACGGTGCTCGGGAGTATGGCTACACCTTC.

The rearrangement joins TRBV6-1 to TRBJ1-1; TRBD1 matches 8 bases. Unmatched junction bases numbered 9, after V lost 2 bases and J lost 4 bases. The CDR3 consists of 16 residues. Looked up from germline, CDR1 is MNHNS and CDR2 is SASEGT. The DNA of the CDR3 is TGTGCCAGCAGTGAAAGAACGGGACAGGCCCCCACTGAAGCTTTCTTT. Its translation: CASSERTGQAPTEAFF.

This rearrangement joins TRBV9 to TRBJ2-3, with D hard to call. With 4 bases removed from V and 6 bases from J, the gap between germline ends came to 9 bases. The CDR3 has 12 residues. The germline V gene has CDR1 SGDLS and CDR2 YYNGEE. The CDR3 region has the DNA TGTGCCAGCAGCATTAGGCAGGATACGCAGTATTTT. Protein product: CASSIRQDTQYF.

The rearrangement uses TRBV7-2 and TRBJ2-2; TRBD1 aligns across 9 bases. CDR1 and CDR2 from the germline V gene are SGHTA and FQGNSA. Unmatched junction bases numbered 2, after V lost 1 base and J lost 2 bases. The CDR3 runs to 16 residues. In DNA form, the CDR3 reads TGTGCCAGCAGCTTAGGGGACAGGGTCAACACCGGGGAGCTGTTTTTT. This codes for CASSLGDRVNTGELFF.

This chain links TRBV15 with TRBJ1-3; D is unresolved. Per the germline V gene, CDR1 is LNHNV and CDR2 is YYDKDF (reference sequence). V was pared by 2 bases and J by 2 bases, with 13 bases between. The CDR3 length is 16 residues. The CDR3: CATSRYTPAPGNTIYF. The CDR3 bases are TGTGCCACCAGCAGATACACACCGGCGCCTGGAAACACCATATATTTT. The whole variable domain, filled in from reference TRBV15 and TRBJ1-3, reads DAMVIQNPRYQVTQFGKPVTLSCSQTLNHNVMYWYQQKSSQAPKLLFHYYDKDFNNEADTPDNFQSRRPNTSFCFLDIRSPGLGDTAMYLCATSRYTPAPGNTIYFGEGSWLTVV.

This clone was recorded a few times. The chain uses TRBV7-2 and TRBJ1-5; D call uncertain. The CDR3 spans 13 residues. V was shortened by 0 bases and J by 6 bases, with 6 bases between the two germline ends. The germline V gene has CDR1 SGHTA and CDR2 FQGNSA. The CDR3 protein is CASSLAPLQPQHF. CDR3 in DNA: TGTGCCAGCAGCTTAGCCCCCCTTCAGCCCCAGCATTTT.

The rearrangement joins TRBV5-6 to TRBJ1-1, with a tentative D call TRBD1 (5 bases). The germline V gene encodes CDR1 SGHDT and CDR2 YYEEEE. The CDR3 has 13 amino acids. V dropped 4 bases and J dropped 6 bases, with 13 bases sitting between them. The CDR3, as DNA: TGTGCCAGCAGCCCGGCGGGGGGGGCTGAAGCTTTCTTT. Residues: CASSPAGGAEAFF.

CDR3 DNA: TGTGCCAGCAGCTTAAGTCCGGACAATCAGCCCCAGCATTTT. Translation gives CASSLSPDNQPQHF. The chain links TRBV7-6 to TRBJ1-5, with D unresolved. V lost 2 bases and J lost 3, with 8 bases in between. Looked up from germline, CDR1 is SGHVS and CDR2 is FNYEAQ. This CDR3 comprises 14 residues.

The chain employs TRBV5-5 and TRBJ2-5; maybe TRBD1 (5 bases). V lost 5 bases, J lost 2 bases, and 13 bases lay in between. This CDR3 contains 14 residues. Germline assignment: CDR1 SGHKS and CDR2 YYEKEE (reference sequence). CDR3 DNA sequence: TGTGCCAGCAGTGATGGACACGGACAAGAGACCCAGTACTTC. Amino acid sequence: CASSDGHGQETQYF.